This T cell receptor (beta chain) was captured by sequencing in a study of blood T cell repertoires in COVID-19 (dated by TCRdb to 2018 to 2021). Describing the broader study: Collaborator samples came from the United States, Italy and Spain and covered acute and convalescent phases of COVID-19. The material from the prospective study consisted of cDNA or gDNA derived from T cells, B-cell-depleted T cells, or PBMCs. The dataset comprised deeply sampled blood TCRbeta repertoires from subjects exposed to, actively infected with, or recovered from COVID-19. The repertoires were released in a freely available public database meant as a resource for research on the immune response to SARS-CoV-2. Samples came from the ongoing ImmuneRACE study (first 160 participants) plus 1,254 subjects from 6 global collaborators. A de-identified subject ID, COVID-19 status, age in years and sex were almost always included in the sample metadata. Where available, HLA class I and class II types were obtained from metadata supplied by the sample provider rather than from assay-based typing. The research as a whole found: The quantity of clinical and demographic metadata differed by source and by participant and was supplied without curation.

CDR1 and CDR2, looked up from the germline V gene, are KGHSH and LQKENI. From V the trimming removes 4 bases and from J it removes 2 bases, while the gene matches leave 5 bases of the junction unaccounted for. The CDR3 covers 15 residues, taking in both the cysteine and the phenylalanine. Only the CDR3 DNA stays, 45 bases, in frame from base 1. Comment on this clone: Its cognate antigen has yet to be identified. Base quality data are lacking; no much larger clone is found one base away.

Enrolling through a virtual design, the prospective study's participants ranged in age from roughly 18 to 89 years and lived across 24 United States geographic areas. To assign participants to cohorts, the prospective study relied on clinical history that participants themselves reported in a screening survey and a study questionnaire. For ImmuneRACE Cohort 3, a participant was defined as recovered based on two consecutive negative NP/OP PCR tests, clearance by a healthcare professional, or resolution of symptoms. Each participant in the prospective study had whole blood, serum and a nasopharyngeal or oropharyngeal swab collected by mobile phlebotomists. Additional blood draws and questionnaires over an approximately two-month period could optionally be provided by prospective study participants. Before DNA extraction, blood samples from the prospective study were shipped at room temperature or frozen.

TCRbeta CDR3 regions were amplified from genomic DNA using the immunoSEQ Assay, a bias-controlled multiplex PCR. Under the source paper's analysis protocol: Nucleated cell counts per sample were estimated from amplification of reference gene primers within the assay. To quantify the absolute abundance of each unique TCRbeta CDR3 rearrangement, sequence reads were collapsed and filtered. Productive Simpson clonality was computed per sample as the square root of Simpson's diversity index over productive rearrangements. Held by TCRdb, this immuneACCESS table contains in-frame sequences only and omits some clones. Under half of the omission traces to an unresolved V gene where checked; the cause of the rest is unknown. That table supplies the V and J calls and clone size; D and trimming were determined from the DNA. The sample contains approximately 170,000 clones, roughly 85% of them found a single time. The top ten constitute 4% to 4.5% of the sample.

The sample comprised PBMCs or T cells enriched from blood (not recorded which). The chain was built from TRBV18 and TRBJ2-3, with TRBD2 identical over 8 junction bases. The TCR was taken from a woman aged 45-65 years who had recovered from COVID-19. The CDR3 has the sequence CASSRSGGTTDTQYF. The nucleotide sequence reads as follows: TGTGCCAGCTCACGGAGCGGGGGCACCACAGATACGCAGTATTTT. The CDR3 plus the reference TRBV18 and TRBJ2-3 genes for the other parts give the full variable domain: NAGVMQNPRHLVRRRGQEARLRCSPMKGHSHVYWYRQLPEEGLKFMVYLQKENIIDESGMPKERFSAEFPKEGPSILRIQQVVRGDSAAYFCASSRSGGTTDTQYFGPGTRLTVL.